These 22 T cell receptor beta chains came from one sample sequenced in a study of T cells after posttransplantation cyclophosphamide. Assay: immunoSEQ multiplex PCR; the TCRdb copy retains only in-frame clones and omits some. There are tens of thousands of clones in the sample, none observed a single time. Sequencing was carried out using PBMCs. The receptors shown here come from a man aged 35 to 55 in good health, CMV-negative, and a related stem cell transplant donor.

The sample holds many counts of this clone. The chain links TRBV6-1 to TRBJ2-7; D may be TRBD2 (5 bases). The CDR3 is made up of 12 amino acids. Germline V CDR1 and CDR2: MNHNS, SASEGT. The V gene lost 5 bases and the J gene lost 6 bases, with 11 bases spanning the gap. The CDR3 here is CASSWTRREQYF. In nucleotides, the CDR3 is TGTGCCAGCAGTTGGACTCGGCGCGAGCAGTACTTC.

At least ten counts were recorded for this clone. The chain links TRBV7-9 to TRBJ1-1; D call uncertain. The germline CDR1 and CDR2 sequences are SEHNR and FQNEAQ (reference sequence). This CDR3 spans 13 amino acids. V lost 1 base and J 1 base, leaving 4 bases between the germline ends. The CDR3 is CASSLEQNTEAFF. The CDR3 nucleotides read TGTGCCAGCAGCTTAGAACAGAACACTGAAGCTTTCTTT. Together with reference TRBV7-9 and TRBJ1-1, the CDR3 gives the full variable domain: DTGVSQNPRHKITKRGQNVTFRCDPISEHNRLYWYRQTLGQGPEFLTYFQNEAQLEKSRLLSDRFSAERPKGSFSTLEIQRTEQGDSAMYLCASSLEQNTEAFFGQGTRLTVV.

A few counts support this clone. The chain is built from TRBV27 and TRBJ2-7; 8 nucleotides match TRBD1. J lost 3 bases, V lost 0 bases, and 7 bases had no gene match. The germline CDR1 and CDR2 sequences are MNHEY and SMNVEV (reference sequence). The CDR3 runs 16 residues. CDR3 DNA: TGTGCCAGCAGTTTATCGGCCGCTACAGGGGGCTACGAGCAGTACGTC. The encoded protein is CASSLSAATGGYEQYV.

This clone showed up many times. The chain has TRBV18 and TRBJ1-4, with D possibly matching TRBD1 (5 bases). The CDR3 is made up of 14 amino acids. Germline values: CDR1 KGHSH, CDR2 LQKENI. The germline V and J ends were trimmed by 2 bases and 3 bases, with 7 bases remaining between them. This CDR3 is CASSPGGANEKLFF. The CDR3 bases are TGTGCCAGCTCACCAGGGGGGGCTAATGAAAAACTGTTTTTT.

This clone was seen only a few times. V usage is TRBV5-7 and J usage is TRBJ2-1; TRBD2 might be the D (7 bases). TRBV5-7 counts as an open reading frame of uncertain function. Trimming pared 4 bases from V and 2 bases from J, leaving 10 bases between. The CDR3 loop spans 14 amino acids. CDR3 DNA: TGTGCCAGCAGCAAAGGGGGGGCCTACAATGAGCAGTTCTTC. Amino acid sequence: CASSKGGAYNEQFF.

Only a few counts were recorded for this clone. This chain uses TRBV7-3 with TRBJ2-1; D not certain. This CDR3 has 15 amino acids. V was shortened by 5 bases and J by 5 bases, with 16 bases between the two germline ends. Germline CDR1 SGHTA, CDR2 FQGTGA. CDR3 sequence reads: CASSATQEANNEQFF. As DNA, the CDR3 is TGTGCCAGCAGCGCAACTCAGGAAGCTAACAATGAGCAGTTCTTC. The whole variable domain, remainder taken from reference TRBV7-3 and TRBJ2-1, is GAGVSQTPSNKVTEKGKYVELRCDPISGHTALYWYRQSLGQGPEFLIYFQGTGAADDSGLPNDRFFAVRPEGSVSTLKIQRTERGDSAVYLCASSATQEANNEQFFGPGTRLTVL.

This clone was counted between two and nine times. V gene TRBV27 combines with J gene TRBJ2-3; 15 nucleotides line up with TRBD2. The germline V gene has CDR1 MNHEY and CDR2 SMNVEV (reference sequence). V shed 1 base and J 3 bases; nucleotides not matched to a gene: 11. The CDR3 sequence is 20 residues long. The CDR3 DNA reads TGTGCCAGCAGTTTATTAGGACTAGCGGGGGGGCCCGGGGAGACAGATACGCAGTATTTT. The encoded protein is CASSLLGLAGGPGETDTQYF.

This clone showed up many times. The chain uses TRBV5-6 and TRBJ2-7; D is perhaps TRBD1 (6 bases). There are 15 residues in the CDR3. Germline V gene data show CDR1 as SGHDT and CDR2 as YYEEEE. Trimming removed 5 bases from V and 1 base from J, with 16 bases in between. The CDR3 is CASRQQGIPSYEQYF. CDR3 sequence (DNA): TGTGCCAGCAGGCAGCAGGGGATCCCGTCCTACGAGCAGTACTTC.

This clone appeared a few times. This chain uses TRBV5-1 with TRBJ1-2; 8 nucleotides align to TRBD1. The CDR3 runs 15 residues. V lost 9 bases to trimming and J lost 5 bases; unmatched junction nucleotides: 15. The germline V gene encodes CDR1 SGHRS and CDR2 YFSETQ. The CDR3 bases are TGCGCCAACAGTCGAGACAGGGGTATGGGGTATGGCTACACCTTC. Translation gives CANSRDRGMGYGYTF.

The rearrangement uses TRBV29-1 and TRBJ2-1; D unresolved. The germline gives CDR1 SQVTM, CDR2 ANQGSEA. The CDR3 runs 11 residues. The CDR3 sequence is CIAERYNEQFF. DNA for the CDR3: TGCATCGCAGAACGTTATAATGAGCAGTTCTTC.

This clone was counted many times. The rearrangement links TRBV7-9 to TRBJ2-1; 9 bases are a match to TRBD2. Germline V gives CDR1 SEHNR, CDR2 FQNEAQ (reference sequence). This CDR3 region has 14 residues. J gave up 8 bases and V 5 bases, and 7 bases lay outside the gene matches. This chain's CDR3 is CASSGASGNYEQFF. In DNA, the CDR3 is TGTGCCAGCAGCGGAGCTAGCGGGAACTATGAGCAGTTCTTC.

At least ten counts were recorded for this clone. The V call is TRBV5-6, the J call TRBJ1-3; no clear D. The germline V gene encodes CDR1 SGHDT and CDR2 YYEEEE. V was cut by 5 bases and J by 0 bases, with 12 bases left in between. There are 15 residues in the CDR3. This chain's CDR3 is CASRWWSSSGNTIYF. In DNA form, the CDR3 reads TGTGCCAGCAGGTGGTGGTCCAGCTCTGGAAACACCATATATTTT.

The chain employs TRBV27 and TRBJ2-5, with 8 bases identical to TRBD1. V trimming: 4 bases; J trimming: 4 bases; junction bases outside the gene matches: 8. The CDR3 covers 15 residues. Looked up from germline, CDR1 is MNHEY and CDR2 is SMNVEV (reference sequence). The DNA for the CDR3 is TGTGCCAGCAGTTCCGGGACAGGAATGCGAGAGACCCAGTACTTC. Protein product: CASSSGTGMRETQYF.

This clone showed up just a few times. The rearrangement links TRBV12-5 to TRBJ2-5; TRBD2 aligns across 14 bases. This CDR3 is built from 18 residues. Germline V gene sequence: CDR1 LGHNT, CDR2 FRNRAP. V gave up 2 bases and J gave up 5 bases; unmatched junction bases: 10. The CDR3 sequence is CASGLSPRLAGGPETQYF. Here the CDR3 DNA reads TGTGCTAGTGGTTTGTCCCCTAGACTAGCGGGAGGGCCCGAGACCCAGTACTTC.

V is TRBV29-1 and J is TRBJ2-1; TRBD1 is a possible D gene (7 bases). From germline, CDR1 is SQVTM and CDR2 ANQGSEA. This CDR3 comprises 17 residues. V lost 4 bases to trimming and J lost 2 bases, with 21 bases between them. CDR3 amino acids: CSVAYPSRGVTYNEQFF. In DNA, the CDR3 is TGCAGCGTTGCCTATCCATCCAGGGGGGTGACCTACAATGAGCAGTTCTTC.

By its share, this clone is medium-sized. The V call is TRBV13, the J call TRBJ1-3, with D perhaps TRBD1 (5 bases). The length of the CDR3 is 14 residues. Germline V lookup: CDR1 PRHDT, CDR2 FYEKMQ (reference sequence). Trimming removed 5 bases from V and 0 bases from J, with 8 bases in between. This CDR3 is CASSIGHSGNTIYF. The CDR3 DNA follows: TGTGCCAGCAGCATTGGACACTCTGGAAACACCATATATTTT.

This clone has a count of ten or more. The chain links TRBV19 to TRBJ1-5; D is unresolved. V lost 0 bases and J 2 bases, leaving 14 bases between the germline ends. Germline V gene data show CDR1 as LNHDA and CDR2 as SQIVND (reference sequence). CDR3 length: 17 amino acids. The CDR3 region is CASSIDLRVSGNQPQHF. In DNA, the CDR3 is TGTGCCAGTAGTATAGATTTAAGAGTGAGTGGCAATCAGCCCCAGCATTTT. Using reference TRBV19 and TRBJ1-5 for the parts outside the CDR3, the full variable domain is DGGITQSPKYLFRKEGQNVTLSCEQNLNHDAMYWYRQDPGQGLRLIYYSQIVNDFQKGDIAEGYSVSREKKESFPLTVTSAQKNPTAFYLCASSIDLRVSGNQPQHFGDGTRLSIL.

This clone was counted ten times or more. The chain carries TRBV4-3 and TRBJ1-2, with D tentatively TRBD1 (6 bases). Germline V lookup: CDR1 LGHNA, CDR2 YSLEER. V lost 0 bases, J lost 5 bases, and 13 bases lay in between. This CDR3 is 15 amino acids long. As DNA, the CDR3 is TGCGCCAGCAGCCAAGATTCCAGGGGAATATATGGCTACACCTTC. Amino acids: CASSQDSRGIYGYTF.

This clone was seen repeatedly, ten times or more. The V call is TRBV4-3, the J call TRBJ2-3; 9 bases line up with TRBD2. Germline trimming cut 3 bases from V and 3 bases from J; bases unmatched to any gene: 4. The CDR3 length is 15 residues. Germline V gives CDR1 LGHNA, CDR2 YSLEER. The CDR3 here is CASSQTSGGTDTQYF. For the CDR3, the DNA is TGCGCCAGCAGCCAGACTAGCGGAGGGACAGATACGCAGTATTTT.

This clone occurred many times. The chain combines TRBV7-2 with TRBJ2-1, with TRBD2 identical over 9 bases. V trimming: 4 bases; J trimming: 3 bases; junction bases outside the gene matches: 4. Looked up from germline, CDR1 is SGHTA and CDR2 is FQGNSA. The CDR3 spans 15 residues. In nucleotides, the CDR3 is TGTGCCAGCAGCTCGATAGCGGGAGTCTACAATGAGCAGTTCTTC. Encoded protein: CASSSIAGVYNEQFF. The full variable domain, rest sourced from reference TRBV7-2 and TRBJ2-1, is GAGVSQSPSNKVTEKGKDVELRCDPISGHTALYWYRQSLGQGLEFLIYFQGNSAPDKSGLPSDRFSAERTGGSVSTLTIQRTQQEDSAVYLCASSSIAGVYNEQFFGPGTRLTVL.

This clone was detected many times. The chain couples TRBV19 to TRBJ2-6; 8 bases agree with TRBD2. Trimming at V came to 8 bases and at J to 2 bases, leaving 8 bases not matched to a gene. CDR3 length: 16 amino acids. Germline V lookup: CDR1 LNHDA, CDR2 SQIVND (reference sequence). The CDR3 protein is CASADGGGPGANVLTF. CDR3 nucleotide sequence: TGTGCCAGTGCCGACGGGGGGGGGCCTGGGGCCAACGTCCTGACTTTC.

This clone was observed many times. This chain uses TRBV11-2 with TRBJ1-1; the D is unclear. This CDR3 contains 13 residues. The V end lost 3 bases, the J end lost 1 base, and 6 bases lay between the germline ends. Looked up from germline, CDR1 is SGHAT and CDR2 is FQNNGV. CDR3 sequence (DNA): TGTGCCAGCAGCTTCCCCTCGAACACTGAAGCTTTCTTT. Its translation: CASSFPSNTEAFF.